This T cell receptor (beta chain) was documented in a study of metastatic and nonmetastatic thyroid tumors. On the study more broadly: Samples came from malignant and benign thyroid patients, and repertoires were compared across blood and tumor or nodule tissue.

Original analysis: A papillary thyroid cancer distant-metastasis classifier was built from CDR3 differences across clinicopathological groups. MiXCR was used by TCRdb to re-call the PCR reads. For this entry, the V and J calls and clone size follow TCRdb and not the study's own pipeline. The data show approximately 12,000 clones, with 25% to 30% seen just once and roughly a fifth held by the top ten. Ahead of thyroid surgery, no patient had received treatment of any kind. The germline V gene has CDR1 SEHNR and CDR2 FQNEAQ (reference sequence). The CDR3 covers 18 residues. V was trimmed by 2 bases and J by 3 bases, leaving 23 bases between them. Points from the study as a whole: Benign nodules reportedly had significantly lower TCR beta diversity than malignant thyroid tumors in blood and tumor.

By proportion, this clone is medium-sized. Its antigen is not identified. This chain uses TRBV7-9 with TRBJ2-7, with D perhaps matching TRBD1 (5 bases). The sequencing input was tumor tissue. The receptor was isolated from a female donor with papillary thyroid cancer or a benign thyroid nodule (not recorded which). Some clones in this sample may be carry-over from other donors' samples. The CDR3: CASSLTPHKRQGDYEQYF. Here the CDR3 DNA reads TGTGCCAGCAGCTTAACTCCCCACAAGCGCCAGGGTGACTACGAGCAGTACTTC.